The text below deals with one T cell receptor (beta chain). The data derive from a study of control samples from healthy donors and cancer patients. The CDR3 has 14 amino acids. In germline, CDR1 is LGHNA, CDR2 YNFKEQ. Trimming cost V 0 bases and J 7 bases; bases outside gene matches: 3. Sequencing used immunoSEQ multiplex PCR; TCRdb keeps in-frame clones, though not all of them. The data show some 65,000 clones, roughly 84% seen once. Sequencing input: PBMCs. The chain is built from TRBV4-2 and TRBJ2-1; 7 nucleotides agree with TRBD2. The sequence was collected from a woman between 50 and 59 years old with lung cancer. The CDR3 sequence is CASSQDGGSNEQFF. Written as DNA, the CDR3 is TGTGCCAGCAGCCAAGACGGGGGGTCAAATGAGCAGTTCTTC.